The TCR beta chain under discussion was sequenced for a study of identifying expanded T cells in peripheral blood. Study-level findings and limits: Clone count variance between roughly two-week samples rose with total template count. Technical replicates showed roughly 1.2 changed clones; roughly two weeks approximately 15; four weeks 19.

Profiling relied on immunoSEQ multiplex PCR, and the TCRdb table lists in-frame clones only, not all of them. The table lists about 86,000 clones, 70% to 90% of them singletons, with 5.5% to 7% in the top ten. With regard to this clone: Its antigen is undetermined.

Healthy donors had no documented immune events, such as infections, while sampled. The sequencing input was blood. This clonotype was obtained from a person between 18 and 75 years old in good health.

The CDR3 DNA follows: TGTGCCAGCAGCCCAATAGAGACAACTAACTATGGCTACACCTTC. Translation gives CASSPIETTNYGYTF. This chain uses TRBV14 with TRBJ1-2, with unresolved D. The CDR3 runs to 15 residues. The V end lost 4 bases, the J end lost 0 bases, and 12 bases lay between the germline ends. Per germline, CDR1 SGHDN and CDR2 FVKESK.